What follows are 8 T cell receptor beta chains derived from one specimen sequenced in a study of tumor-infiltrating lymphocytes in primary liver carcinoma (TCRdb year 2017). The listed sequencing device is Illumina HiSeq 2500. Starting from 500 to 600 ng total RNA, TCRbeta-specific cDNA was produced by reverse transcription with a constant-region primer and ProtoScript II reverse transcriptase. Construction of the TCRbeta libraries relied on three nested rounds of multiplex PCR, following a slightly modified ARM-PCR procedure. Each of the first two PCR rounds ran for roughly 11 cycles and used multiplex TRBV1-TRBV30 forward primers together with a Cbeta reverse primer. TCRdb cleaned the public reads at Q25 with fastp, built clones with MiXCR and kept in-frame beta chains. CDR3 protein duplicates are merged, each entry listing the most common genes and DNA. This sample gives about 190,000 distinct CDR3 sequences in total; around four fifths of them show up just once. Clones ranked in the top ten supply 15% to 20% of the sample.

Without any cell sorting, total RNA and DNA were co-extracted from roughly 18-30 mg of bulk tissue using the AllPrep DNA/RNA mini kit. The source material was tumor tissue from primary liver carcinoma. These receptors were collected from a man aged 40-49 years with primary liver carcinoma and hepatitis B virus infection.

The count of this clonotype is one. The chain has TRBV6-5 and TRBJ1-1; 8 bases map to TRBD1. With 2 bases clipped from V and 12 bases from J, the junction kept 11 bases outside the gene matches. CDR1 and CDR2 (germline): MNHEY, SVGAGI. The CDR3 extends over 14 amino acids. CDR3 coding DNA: TGTGCCAGCAGTTACAGGGGGACAGGCACCGAATCTTTCTTT. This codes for CASSYRGTGTESFF.

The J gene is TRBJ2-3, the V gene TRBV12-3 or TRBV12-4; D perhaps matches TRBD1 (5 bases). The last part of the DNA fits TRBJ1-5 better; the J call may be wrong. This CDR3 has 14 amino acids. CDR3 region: CASTPTGSGDAQHF. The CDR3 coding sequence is TGTGCCAGCACGCCTACAGGTTCTGGGGATGCGCAGCATTTT.

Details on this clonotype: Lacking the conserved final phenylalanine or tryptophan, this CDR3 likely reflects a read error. CDR3 nucleotide sequence: TGCGCCAGCAGCTCTAAGAGGAACTCCTACGAGCAGTACATC. This gives the protein CASSSKRNSYEQYI. The rearrangement links TRBV11-2 to TRBJ2-7; no definite D call. Germline values: CDR1 SGHAT, CDR2 FQNNGV. The length of the CDR3 is 14 residues.

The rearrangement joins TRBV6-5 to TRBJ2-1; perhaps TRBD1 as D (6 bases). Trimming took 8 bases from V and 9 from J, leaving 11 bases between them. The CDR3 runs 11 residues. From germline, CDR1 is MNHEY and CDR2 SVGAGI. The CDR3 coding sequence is TGTGCCAGCGGGGGCATGGGTGAGCAGTTCTTC. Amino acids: CASGGMGEQFF.

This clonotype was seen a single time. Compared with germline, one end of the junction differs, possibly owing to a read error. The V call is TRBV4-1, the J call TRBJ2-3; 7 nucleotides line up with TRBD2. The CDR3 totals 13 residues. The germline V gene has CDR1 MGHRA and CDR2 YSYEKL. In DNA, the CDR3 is TGCGCCAGCAGCCGTTTGGGAGGGGATACGCATTATTTT. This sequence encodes CASSRLGGDTHYF.

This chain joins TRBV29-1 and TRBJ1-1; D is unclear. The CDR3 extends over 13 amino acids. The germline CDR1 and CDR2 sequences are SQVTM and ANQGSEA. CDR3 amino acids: CSAGSGGDTEAFF. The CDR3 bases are TGCAGTGCTGGGTCAGGCGGCGACACTGAAGCTTTCTTT.

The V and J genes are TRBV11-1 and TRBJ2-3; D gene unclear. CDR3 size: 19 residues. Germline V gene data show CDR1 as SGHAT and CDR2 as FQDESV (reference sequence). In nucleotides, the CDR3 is TGTACGAGCAGCTCTTGGGGAAGCTCTGTTGGAGCCCGCACAGATACGCAGTATTTT. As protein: CTSSSWGSSVGARTDTQYF. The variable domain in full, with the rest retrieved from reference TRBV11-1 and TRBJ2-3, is EAEVAQSPRYKITEKSQAVAFWCDPISGHATLYWYRQILGQGPELLVQFQDESVVDDSQLPKDRFSAERLKGVDSTLKIQPAELGDSAMYLCTSSSWGSSVGARTDTQYFGPGTRLTVL.

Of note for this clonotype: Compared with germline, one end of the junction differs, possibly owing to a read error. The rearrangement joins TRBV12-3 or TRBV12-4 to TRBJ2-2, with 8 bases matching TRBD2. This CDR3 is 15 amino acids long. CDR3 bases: TGTGCCAGCAGGGCCGGGACTAGTCAAGTCGCGGAGCTATTTTTT. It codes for CASRAGTSQVAELFF.